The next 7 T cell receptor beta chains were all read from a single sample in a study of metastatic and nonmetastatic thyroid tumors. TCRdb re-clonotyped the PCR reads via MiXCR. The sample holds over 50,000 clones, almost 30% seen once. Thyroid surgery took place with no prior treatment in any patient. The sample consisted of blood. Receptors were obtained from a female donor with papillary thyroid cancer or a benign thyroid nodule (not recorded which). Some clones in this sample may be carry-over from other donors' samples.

CDR3 sequence reads: CASSYRQGYYGYTF. In nucleotides, the CDR3 is TGTGCCAGCAGTTACCGACAGGGGTACTATGGCTACACCTTC. The chain couples TRBV6-6 to TRBJ1-2; TRBD1 matches 8 bases. V gave up 2 bases and J gave up 3 bases; unmatched junction bases: 2. From germline, CDR1 is MNHNY and CDR2 SVGAGI (reference sequence). The CDR3 sequence is 14 residues long.

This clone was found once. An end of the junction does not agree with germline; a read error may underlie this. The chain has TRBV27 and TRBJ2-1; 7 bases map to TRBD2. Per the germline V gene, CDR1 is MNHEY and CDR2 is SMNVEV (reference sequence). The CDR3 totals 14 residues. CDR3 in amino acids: CARTPGGTYNELIF. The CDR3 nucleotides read TGTGCCCGCACCCCCGGGGGGACGTACAATGAGCTGATCTTC.

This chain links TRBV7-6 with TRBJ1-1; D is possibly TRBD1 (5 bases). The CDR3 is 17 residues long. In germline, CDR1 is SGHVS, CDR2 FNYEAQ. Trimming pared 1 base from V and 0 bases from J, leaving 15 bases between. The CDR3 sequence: CASSLGQSFSMNTEAFF. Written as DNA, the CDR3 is TGTGCCAGCAGCTTAGGACAGTCCTTTAGTATGAACACTGAAGCTTTCTTT.

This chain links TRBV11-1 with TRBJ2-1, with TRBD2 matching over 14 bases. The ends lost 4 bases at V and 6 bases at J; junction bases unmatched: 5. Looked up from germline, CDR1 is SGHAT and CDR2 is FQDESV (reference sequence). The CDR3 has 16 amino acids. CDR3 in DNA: TGTGCCAGCAGCTCTGGACTAGCGGGAGGTACCAATGAGCAGTTCTTC. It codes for CASSSGLAGGTNEQFF.

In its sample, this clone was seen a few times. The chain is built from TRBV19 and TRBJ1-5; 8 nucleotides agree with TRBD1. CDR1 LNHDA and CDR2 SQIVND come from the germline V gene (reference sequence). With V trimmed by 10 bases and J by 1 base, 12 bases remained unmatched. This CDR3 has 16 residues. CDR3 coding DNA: TGTGCCACACTACCCACAGGGGGTTTAAGCAATCAGCCCCAGCATTTT. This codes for CATLPTGGLSNQPQHF.

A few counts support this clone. The DNA for the CDR3 is TGTGCCAGCAGTACCCTGGGGGAGAAGGATTATGGCTACACCTTC. Its protein is CASSTLGEKDYGYTF. This chain joins TRBV28 and TRBJ1-2, with a weak D call TRBD1 (5 bases). CDR1 is MDHEN, CDR2 SYDVKM, per germline. V lost 5 bases and J 5 bases, leaving 18 bases between the germline ends. The CDR3 is made up of 15 amino acids.

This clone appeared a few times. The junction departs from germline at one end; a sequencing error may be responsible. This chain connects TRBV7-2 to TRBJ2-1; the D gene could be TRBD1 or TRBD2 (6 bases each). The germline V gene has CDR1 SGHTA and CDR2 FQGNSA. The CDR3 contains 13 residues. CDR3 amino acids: CASSIADSNEQFF. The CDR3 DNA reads TGTGCCAGCAGCATAGCGGACAGTAATGAGCAGTTCTTC.